This T cell receptor (beta chain) was retrieved from a study of T cells after yellow fever vaccination. TCRdb ran MiXCR on the 5' RACE reads and lists one entry per CDR3 protein. The sample has about 360,000 distinct CDR3 sequences; approximately 6% are singletons. This clonotype was seen at least ten times. Antigen: not known. The V gene's germline CDR1 is SGHVS and CDR2 FNYEAQ. With 3 bases removed from V and 0 bases from J, the gap between germline ends came to 9 bases. CDR3 size: 15 residues. Study-wide points: Clones from primary vaccination mostly reappeared after the booster (over 95% CD4, around 90% CD8). Shared CD4/CD8 clonotypes were a small share, likely from convergent recombination. Weaker in magnitude, the secondary response showed a faster peak on day 5 versus 15.

The source is a man aged 30-40 years who received the YFV17D yellow fever vaccine. This chain links TRBV7-6 with TRBJ2-1; perhaps TRBD1 as D (6 bases). The sequencing here drew on PBMCs, taken 5 days after the yellow fever booster vaccination. CDR3 sequence: CASSLGASSYNEQFF. The CDR3 coding sequence is TGTGCCAGCAGCTTGGGGGCGAGCTCCTACAATGAGCAGTTCTTC.